These 21 T cell receptor beta chains originate from one sample sequenced in a study of cytomegalovirus exposure and HLA in healthy donors (dated by TCRdb to 2015 to 2018). The library was built by means of the immunoSEQ multiplex PCR assay. For the multiplex PCR, a mixture combining 60 forward primers for TCR Vbeta segments and 13 reverse primers for TCR Jbeta segments was used. TCRdb carries this immuneACCESS record with in-frame sequences only. Its versions omit some clonotypes, under half of them owing to an unresolved V gene in the studies checked, with the rest unexplained. This sample comprises 200,000 or so clones, 60% to 80% of them detected only once. The ten largest clonotypes hold 3.8% of the sample. The source material was PBMCs. The receptors stem from a male donor in good health and CMV-seronegative.

Details on this clone: In the same sample, other DNA sequences code for this CDR3. The gene calls are TRBV20-1 and TRBJ1-5; 7 bases fit TRBD1. The CDR3 loop spans 11 amino acids. Germline CDR1 is DFQATT and CDR2 is SNEGSKA (reference sequence). The trim removed 5 bases at V and 7 bases at J, leaving 2 bases unmatched. The CDR3 sequence is CSARGGQPQHF. The CDR3 DNA is TGCAGTGCTCGAGGGGGCCAGCCCCAGCATTTT.

The genes are TRBV6-1 and TRBJ2-1; 10 bases line up with TRBD1. V dropped 8 bases and J dropped 7; count of bases not matched to a gene: 5. Germline values: CDR1 MNHNS, CDR2 SASEGT. The CDR3 extends over 13 amino acids. This CDR3 reads CASLTGGRNEQFF. The CDR3 bases are TGTGCCAGCCTGACAGGGGGCAGGAATGAGCAGTTCTTC.

This clone was observed a single time. A junction boundary mismatches the germline segment, possibly from a read error. The chain joins TRBV2 to TRBJ2-2; D unresolved. CDR3 length: 15 amino acids. Germline-derived CDR1 and CDR2 are SNHLY and FYNNEI. The CDR3 loop is CVSTHSAVNTGELFF. The CDR3 region has the DNA TGTGTCAGCACCCACTCGGCGGTGAACACCGGGGAGCTGTTTTTT.

This clone was counted once. The chain has TRBV2 and TRBJ2-5; 8 positions match TRBD2. The length of the CDR3 is 14 residues. Germline-derived CDR1 and CDR2 are SNHLY and FYNNEI. The trim removed 2 bases at V and 7 bases at J, leaving 6 bases unmatched. CDR3 nucleotides: TGTGCCAGCAGTGAACCGGGACTAGGGATGACCCAGTACTTC. As protein: CASSEPGLGMTQYF. The full variable domain, rest sourced from reference TRBV2 and TRBJ2-5, is EPEVTQTPSHQVTQMGQEVILRCVPISNHLYFYWYRQILGQKVEFLVSFYNNEISEKSEIFDDQFSVERPDGSNFTLKIRSTKLEDSAMYFCASSEPGLGMTQYFGPGTRLLVL.

This clone showed up just a few times. This chain connects TRBV18 to TRBJ1-2; D possibly corresponds to TRBD1 (5 bases). There are 14 residues in the CDR3. V gave up 0 bases and J gave up 7 bases, with 12 bases separating them. The V gene's germline CDR1 is KGHSH and CDR2 LQKENI. This CDR3 reads CASSPPGGIGGYTF. Here the CDR3 DNA reads TGTGCCAGCTCACCACCCGGGGGGATAGGTGGCTACACCTTC. Full variable domain (remainder filled in from reference TRBV18 and TRBJ1-2): NAGVMQNPRHLVRRRGQEARLRCSPMKGHSHVYWYRQLPEEGLKFMVYLQKENIIDESGMPKERFSAEFPKEGPSILRIQQVVRGDSAAYFCASSPPGGIGGYTFGSGTRLTVV.

This chain uses TRBV19 with TRBJ2-5, with D tentatively TRBD2 (5 bases). CDR3 length equals 15 residues. CDR1 and CDR2 (germline): LNHDA, SQIVND (reference sequence). Trimming left V 3 bases short and J 5 bases short, with 16 bases between. This CDR3 is CASSMVEGIGETQYF. CDR3 coding DNA: TGTGCCAGTAGTATGGTTGAGGGAATCGGGGAGACCCAGTACTTC.

Concerning this clone itself: Its ends do not fully match the called genes, so a read error is possible. The chain is built from TRBV7-9 and TRBJ2-1; 8 bases fit TRBD2. This CDR3 has 14 residues. The germline gives CDR1 SEHNR, CDR2 FQNEAQ (reference sequence). CDR3 nucleotide sequence: TGTTCCAGCAGCTTACATAGCGGGGCCAATGAGCAGTTCTTC. Amino acid sequence: CSSSLHSGANEQFF.

V and J are TRBV7-9 and TRBJ2-7; 7 nucleotides agree with TRBD1. V lost 7 bases and J lost 5; bases outside the gene matches: 14. Germline V gene lookup returns CDR1 SEHNR and CDR2 FQNEAQ (reference sequence). This CDR3 comprises 15 residues. The DNA of the CDR3 is TGTGCCAGCACCGGAACGAGACAGGGAGTCCACGAGCAGTACTTC. Its protein product is CASTGTRQGVHEQYF.

This clone was seen just once. V and J are TRBV15 and TRBJ2-5, with 9 positions matching TRBD2. V was pared by 8 bases and J by 5 bases, with 9 bases of the junction left unmatched. The CDR3 totals 14 residues. Looked up from germline, CDR1 is LNHNV and CDR2 is YYDKDF (reference sequence). CDR3 coding DNA: TGTGCCACCGGGGCGGGAGGGCCCCGGGAGACCCAGTACTTC. Protein sequence: CATGAGGPRETQYF.

The rearrangement links TRBV5-1 to TRBJ2-7, with 7 bases matching TRBD2. The V segment lost 0 bases and the J segment 3 bases; nucleotides outside the gene matches: 6. From germline, CDR1 is SGHRS and CDR2 YFSETQ. The CDR3 extends over 15 amino acids. The CDR3 spells CASSLGGTTGYEQYF. In nucleotides, the CDR3 is TGCGCCAGCAGCTTGGGAGGGACTACCGGCTACGAGCAGTACTTC. Based on the CDR3 plus reference TRBV5-1 and TRBJ2-7, the full variable domain is KAGVTQTPRYLIKTRGQQVTLSCSPISGHRSVSWYQQTPGQGLQFLFEYFSETQRNKGNFPGRFSGRQFSNSRSEMNVSTLELGDSALYLCASSLGGTTGYEQYFGPGTRLTVT.

The chain employs TRBV28 and TRBJ2-7, with D maybe TRBD2 (5 bases). The CDR3 length is 13 residues. Germline CDR1 reads MDHEN; CDR2 reads SYDVKM. V was trimmed by 2 bases and J by 2 bases, leaving 7 bases between them. The CDR3: CASSLGSPYEQYF. CDR3 bases: TGTGCCAGCAGTTTAGGGAGCCCCTACGAGCAGTACTTC. Filled out from reference TRBV28 and TRBJ2-7, the complete variable domain reads DVKVTQSSRYLVKRTGEKVFLECVQDMDHENMFWYRQDPGLGLRLIYFSYDVKMKEKGDIPEGYSVSREKKERFSLILESASTNQTSMYLCASSLGSPYEQYFGPGTRLTVT.

The V gene is TRBV18, the J gene TRBJ2-2; no definite D call. CDR3 length: 14 residues. With 1 base removed from V and 1 base from J, the gap between germline ends came to 4 bases. Germline V CDR1 and CDR2: KGHSH, LQKENI. CDR3 protein: CASSPRQNTGELFF. The CDR3 DNA sequence: TGTGCCAGCTCACCACGGCAGAACACCGGGGAGCTGTTTTTT.

CDR3: CASSLEGAHNSPLHF. Written as DNA, the CDR3 is TGCGCCAGCAGCTTGGAGGGGGCGCATAATTCACCCCTCCACTTT. The genes are TRBV5-1 and TRBJ1-6, with 7 bases aligning to TRBD1. The CDR3 runs to 15 residues. CDR1 is SGHRS, CDR2 YFSETQ, per germline. Unmatched junction bases numbered 2, after V lost 0 bases and J lost 5 bases.

Here the CDR3 DNA reads TGTGCCAGCAGTTTTTCGGGGGGGGTGACCTACGAGCAGTACTTC. Its protein is CASSFSGGVTYEQYF. The V and J genes are TRBV27 and TRBJ2-7; 8 bases align to TRBD2. Trimming removed 3 bases from V and 2 bases from J; junction bases left unmatched: 6. CDR1 and CDR2 (germline): MNHEY, SMNVEV (reference sequence). CDR3 length: 15 residues.

This clone occurred a few times. This rearrangement joins TRBV13 to TRBJ1-1; 11 bases match TRBD1. Germline lookup yields CDR1 PRHDT and CDR2 FYEKMQ (reference sequence). This CDR3 has 16 amino acids. The V and J ends lost 5 bases and 4 bases, in that order; junction bases with no gene match: 9. The CDR3 DNA reads as TGTGCCAGCAGCCCCGGACAGGGGGCAGTAATCACTGAAGCTTTCTTT. Protein: CASSPGQGAVITEAFF.

This clone occurred a few times. The chain combines TRBV28 with TRBJ2-3, with 8 nucleotides matching TRBD1. The CDR3 length is 16 residues. In germline, CDR1 is MDHEN, CDR2 SYDVKM. J lost 6 bases, V lost 6 bases, and 14 bases had no gene match. The CDR3 bases are TGTGCCAGCAGCCTGGGGACAGGACATTTTTTGGATACGCAGTATTTT. It encodes CASSLGTGHFLDTQYF.

The chain links TRBV6-1 to TRBJ2-1, with D possibly being TRBD2 (6 bases). The CDR3 totals 13 residues. Between the trimmed V and J ends, which lost 5 bases and 5 bases, there was a span of 10 bases. Germline V gene data show CDR1 as MNHNS and CDR2 as SASEGT. The CDR3 loop reads CASSLWEDNEQFF. The CDR3 bases are TGTGCCAGCAGTTTGTGGGAGGACAATGAGCAGTTCTTC.

The rearrangement uses TRBV7-8 and TRBJ2-1; 9 nucleotides line up with TRBD2. Germline assignment: CDR1 SGHVS and CDR2 FQNEAQ. J gave up 8 bases and V 6 bases, and 11 bases lay outside the gene matches. The CDR3 spans 15 residues. The CDR3 DNA reads TGTGCCAGCAGATTAAATCAGGGACTAGCCTATGAGCAGTTCTTC. Its protein product is CASRLNQGLAYEQFF.

The V gene is TRBV7-3, the J gene TRBJ1-1; 10 bases agree with TRBD1. The length of the CDR3 is 15 residues. Germline CDR1 SGHTA, CDR2 FQGTGA. V was clipped by 5 bases and J by 4 bases; unmatched bases: 7. The CDR3 DNA follows: TGTGCCAGCAGCCCAACCGGGGACAGGGGCACTGAAGCTTTCTTT. Protein: CASSPTGDRGTEAFF.

With respect to this clone: One end of the junction varies from germline; a read error may be responsible. This chain links TRBV7-9 with TRBJ2-7, with a weak D call TRBD2 (6 bases). This CDR3 contains 12 residues. Germline lookup yields CDR1 SEHNR and CDR2 FQNEAQ (reference sequence). CDR3 region: CSSTPGAYEQYF. The CDR3 DNA sequence: TGTTCCAGCACCCCGGGGGCCTACGAGCAGTACTTC.

The V and J genes are TRBV7-3 and TRBJ2-7; 11 bases match TRBD2. This CDR3 spans 18 amino acids. The V segment lost 2 bases and the J segment 0 bases; nucleotides outside the gene matches: 9. Germline CDR1 and CDR2: SGHTA and FQGTGA. As DNA, the CDR3 is TGTGCCAGCAGCTTATTATCACTAGCGGGAGCCTCCTCCTACGAGCAGTACTTC. Amino acids: CASSLLSLAGASSYEQYF.